Listed below are T cell receptor beta chains from one sample, sequenced in a study of early stage breast cancer tumors. Some clones are missing from TCRdb's copy, which holds only in-frame ones; the method was immunoSEQ multiplex PCR. The sample lists tens of thousands of clones, approximately 78% occurring once. Sequencing was done on a sample of blood. The receptors come from a person aged 35 to 50 with breast cancer. Each CDR3 is given with its conserved first and last residue. D genes are given only for firm matches. A row's size may be missing; if present it is once, few, many or a size class.

18,TRBD2,TRBJ2-3,TRBV7-2,once,TGTGCCAGCAGCCCCGGGACTAGCGGGACGCCCCTCTTCGATACGCAGTATTTT,CASSPGTSGTPLFDTQYF
17,TRBD1,TRBJ2-5,TRBV19,.,TGTGCCAGCTCGTCCCTCTACACAGGGGGGAAAGAAGAGACCCAGTACTTC,CASSSLYTGGKEETQYF
15,.,TRBJ1-1,TRBV7-3,.,TGTGCCAGCAGCTTAAGTATGGAGCGAAACACTGAAGCTTTCTTT,CASSLSMERNTEAFF
13,.,TRBJ2-7,TRBV4-1,once,TGCGCCAGCAGCCAAATACACAGCTACGAGCAGTACTTC,CASSQIHSYEQYF
15,.,TRBJ2-1,TRBV5-1,.,TGCGCCAGCAGCTTGGCGGGAGCAGCGGGCAATGAGCAGTTCTTC,CASSLAGAAGNEQFF
14,.,TRBJ1-1,TRBV5-1,.,TGCGCCAGCAGCTTGGCCCTAGGGGGCACTGAAGCTTTCTTT,CASSLALGGTEAFF
12,.,TRBJ1-1,TRBV2,.,TGTGCCAGTGGGAATGAGTACACTGAAGCTTTCTTT,CASGNEYTEAFF
16,TRBD1,TRBJ1-2,TRBV2,.,TGTGCCAGCAGTGATTTCCCCCTCGACAGGGGGAATGGCTACACCTTC,CASSDFPLDRGNGYTF
14,TRBD2,TRBJ2-5,TRBV6-5,.,TGTGCCAGCAGTCAACTAGCGGCACAAGAGACCCAGTACTTC,CASSQLAAQETQYF
15,.,TRBJ1-1,TRBV5-1,.,TGCGCCAGCAGCTTGGACGGGACCGTGAACACTGAAGCTTTCTTT,CASSLDGTVNTEAFF
11,.,TRBJ1-1,TRBV5-1,few,TGCGCCAGCAGGACGGACACTGAAGCTTTCTTT,CASRTDTEAFF
15,.,TRBJ1-1,TRBV19,once,TGTGCCAGTAGTATCGACGGTGGTCGTGGCACTGAAGCTTTCTTT,CASSIDGGRGTEAFF
14,.,TRBJ1-5,TRBV10-3,.,TGTGCCATCAGTGAGACCCCAGCAAATCAGCCCCAGCATTTT,CAISETPANQPQHF
15,.,TRBJ2-1,TRBV30,once,TGTGCCTGGAGGTCCCCCCCGGGAGCGAGGAATGAGCAGTTCTTC,CAWRSPPGARNEQFF
16,.,TRBJ2-7,TRBV6-6,.,TGTGCCAGCAGTTCCCCTGAAATGGGGCAAACCTACGAGCAGTACTTC,CASSSPEMGQTYEQYF
14,TRBD1,TRBJ1-2,TRBV30,.,TGTGCCTGGAGCCGAGGACAGGGAGGCTATGGCTACACCTTC,CAWSRGQGGYGYTF
11,.,TRBJ1-1,TRBV30,.,TGTGCCTGGAGTAGGCAGCTAGGAGCTTTCTTT,CAWSRQLGAFF
14,.,TRBJ2-3,TRBV11-2,.,TGTGCCAGCAGCTTCAGCACGTTCTCAGATACGCAGTATTTT,CASSFSTFSDTQYF
15,.,TRBJ2-7,TRBV6-5,.,TGTGCCAGCAGTAGTTATCGGGGACGCAACTACGAGCAGTACTTC,CASSSYRGRNYEQYF
15,TRBD2,TRBJ2-3,TRBV10-3,once,TGTGCCATCAGTGACCCTAGCGGAATCACAGATACGCAGTATTTT,CAISDPSGITDTQYF
15,.,TRBJ2-2,TRBV6-5,few,TGTGCCAGCAGCCGCGCCGGGACATATACCGGGGAGCTGTTTTTT,CASSRAGTYTGELFF
17,TRBD2,TRBJ2-3,TRBV9,.,TGTGCCAGCAGCGTAGGGAGGGTAGCGGGAGGCACAGATACGCAGTATTTT,CASSVGRVAGGTDTQYF
16,.,TRBJ2-2,TRBV7-9,.,TGTGCCAGCAGCTTAGGCCACCGGGGTAATCCCGGGGAGCTGTTTTTT,CASSLGHRGNPGELFF
15,.,TRBJ2-1,TRBV7-2,.,TGTGCCAGCAGCCCCACGGCGGGAACGATCAATGAGCAGTTCTTC,CASSPTAGTINEQFF
15,TRBD2,TRBJ2-5,TRBV11-2,.,TGTGCCAGCAGACCCTCCAGCGGGAGCCAAGAGACCCAGTACTTC,CASRPSSGSQETQYF
13,.,TRBJ2-2,TRBV11-3,.,TGTGCCAGCAGCTCGACTAGTCCCGGGGAGCTGTTTTTT,CASSSTSPGELFF
13,.,TRBJ2-3,TRBV27,.,TGTGCCAGCAGTTTAGGGGATATGGATACGCAGTATTTT,CASSLGDMDTQYF
12,.,TRBJ2-5,TRBV5-4,.,TGTGCCAGCAGCTTGGATTACGGGACCCAGTACTTC,CASSLDYGTQYF
14,TRBD1,TRBJ2-5,TRBV6-1,once,TGTGCCAGCAGGGCCGGGACAGGGTTAGAGACCCAGTACTTC,CASRAGTGLETQYF
16,.,TRBJ2-4,TRBV10-2,once,TGCGCCAGCAGTGAGACCGGGGGCATAGCCAAAAACATTCAGTACTTC,CASSETGGIAKNIQYF
15,.,TRBJ1-4,TRBV4-2,.,TGTGCCAGCAGCCAAGAGGATTCCGATAATGAAAAACTGTTTTTT,CASSQEDSDNEKLFF
19,TRBD2,TRBJ2-7,TRBV19,.,TGTGCCAGTAGCATATGGATCACTAGCGGGAGGGCAAGCTCCTACGAGCAGTACTTC,CASSIWITSGRASSYEQYF
17,TRBD2,TRBJ2-3,TRBV4-1,.,TGCGCCAGCAGCTCTCGCGGGCTAGCGGGAGCTGGAGATACGCAGTATTTT,CASSSRGLAGAGDTQYF
16,.,TRBJ1-1,TRBV15,.,TGTGCCACCAGCAGATACCAAGCGCCGGGCGGCACTGAAGCTTTCTTT,CATSRYQAPGGTEAFF
15,TRBD1,TRBJ1-2,TRBV7-9,.,TGTGCCAGCAGCTTAGAGGCAGGGGGCCCCTATGGCTACACCTTC,CASSLEAGGPYGYTF
14,TRBD2,TRBJ2-1,TRBV4-2,.,TGTGCCAGCAGCCAAGAGGGCAGCCCGGGGGGGCAGTTCTTC,CASSQEGSPGGQFF
15,.,TRBJ1-4,TRBV4-1,.,TGCGCCAGCAGCCAAGGAGGAGTAAGTAATGAGAAACTGTTTTTT,CASSQGGVSNEKLFF
15,TRBD2,TRBJ2-1,TRBV7-8,.,TGTGCCAGCAGCTTCGGGACTAGCGGTTACAATGAGCAGTTCTTC,CASSFGTSGYNEQFF
13,.,TRBJ1-1,TRBV7-9,.,TGTGCCAGCAGCTTAGAGGCACACACTGAAGCTTTCTTT,CASSLEAHTEAFF
15,TRBD1,TRBJ1-4,TRBV19,.,TGTGCCAGTGGGAAGGGGGACAGACTTAATGAAAAACTGTTTTTT,CASGKGDRLNEKLFF
17,.,TRBJ2-1,TRBV13,.,TGTGCCAGCACGGAAAGCGGTGGGGGCAGCTCCTACAATGAGCAGTTCTTC,CASTESGGGSSYNEQFF